The sequence of this T cell receptor (beta chain) was determined in a study of cytotoxic CD8 clonotypes in ibrutinib-treated CLL. TCRdb's table, derived via immunoSEQ multiplex PCR, lists solely in-frame clones and lacks some. Of approximately 47,000 clones in the sample, about 69% were seen once. V dropped 4 bases and J dropped 5 bases, with 14 bases sitting between them. This CDR3 has 14 amino acids. The germline CDR1 and CDR2 sequences are SEHNR and FQNEAQ (reference sequence). The clonotype originates from a human donor with chronic lymphocytic leukemia. The chain has TRBV7-9 and TRBJ1-1, with D possibly matching TRBD1 (5 bases). This sample comprised PBMCs, obtained after 24 months of ibrutinib treatment. The CDR3 sequence: CASSSFRGGTEAFF. The CDR3 DNA sequence: TGTGCCAGCAGCTCTTTTAGGGGAGGGACTGAAGCTTTCTTT.